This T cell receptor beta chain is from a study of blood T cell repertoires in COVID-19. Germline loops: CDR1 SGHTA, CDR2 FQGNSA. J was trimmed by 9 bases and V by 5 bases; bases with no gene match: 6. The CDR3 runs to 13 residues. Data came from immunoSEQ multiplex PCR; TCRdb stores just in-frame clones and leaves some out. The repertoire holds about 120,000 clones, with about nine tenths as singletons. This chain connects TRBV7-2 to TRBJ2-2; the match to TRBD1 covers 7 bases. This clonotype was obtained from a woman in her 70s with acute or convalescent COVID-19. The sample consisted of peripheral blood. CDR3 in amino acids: CASSRGGLRELFF. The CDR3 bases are TGTGCCAGCAGCCGAGGGGGCCTGAGGGAGCTGTTTTTT.